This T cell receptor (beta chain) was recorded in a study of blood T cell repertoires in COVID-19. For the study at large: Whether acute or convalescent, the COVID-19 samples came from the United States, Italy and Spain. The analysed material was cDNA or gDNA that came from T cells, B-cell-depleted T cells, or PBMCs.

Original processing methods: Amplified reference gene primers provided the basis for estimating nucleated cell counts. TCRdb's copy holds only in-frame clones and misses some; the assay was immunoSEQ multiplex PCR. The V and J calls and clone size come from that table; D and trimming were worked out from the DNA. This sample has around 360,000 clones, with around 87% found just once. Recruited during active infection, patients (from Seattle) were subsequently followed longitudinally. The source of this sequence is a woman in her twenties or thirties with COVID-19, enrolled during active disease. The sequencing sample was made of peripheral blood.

The CDR3 here is CASSPGRENGYTF. Written as DNA, the CDR3 is TGTGCCAGCAGCCCAGGACGGGAAAATGGCTACACCTTC. J is TRBJ1-2 and V is TRBV9; D not resolved. The CDR3 contains 13 residues. With 4 bases removed from V and 6 bases from J, the gap between germline ends came to 13 bases. Germline assignment: CDR1 SGDLS and CDR2 YYNGEE.